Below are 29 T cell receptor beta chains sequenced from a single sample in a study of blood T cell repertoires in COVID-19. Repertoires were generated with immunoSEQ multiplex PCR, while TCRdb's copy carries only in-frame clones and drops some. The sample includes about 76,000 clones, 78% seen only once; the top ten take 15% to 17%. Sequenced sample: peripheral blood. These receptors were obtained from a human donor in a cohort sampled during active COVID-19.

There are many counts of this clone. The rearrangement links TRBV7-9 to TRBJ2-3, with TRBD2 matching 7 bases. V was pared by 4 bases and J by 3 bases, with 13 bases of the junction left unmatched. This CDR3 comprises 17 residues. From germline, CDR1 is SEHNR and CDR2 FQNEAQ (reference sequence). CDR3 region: CASSYLGRERGTDTQYF. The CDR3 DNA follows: TGTGCCAGCAGCTACCTGGGGCGGGAGCGGGGAACAGATACGCAGTATTTT. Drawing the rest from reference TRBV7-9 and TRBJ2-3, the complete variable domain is DTGVSQNPRHKITKRGQNVTFRCDPISEHNRLYWYRQTLGQGPEFLTYFQNEAQLEKSRLLSDRFSAERPKGSFSTLEIQRTEQGDSAMYLCASSYLGRERGTDTQYFGPGTRLTVL.

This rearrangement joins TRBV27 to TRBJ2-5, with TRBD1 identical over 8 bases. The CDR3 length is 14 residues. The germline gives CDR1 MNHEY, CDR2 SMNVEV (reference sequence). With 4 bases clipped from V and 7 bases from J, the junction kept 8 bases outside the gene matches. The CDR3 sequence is CASSSDRGLGTQYF. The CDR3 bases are TGTGCCAGCAGTTCTGACAGGGGCTTGGGGACCCAGTACTTC.

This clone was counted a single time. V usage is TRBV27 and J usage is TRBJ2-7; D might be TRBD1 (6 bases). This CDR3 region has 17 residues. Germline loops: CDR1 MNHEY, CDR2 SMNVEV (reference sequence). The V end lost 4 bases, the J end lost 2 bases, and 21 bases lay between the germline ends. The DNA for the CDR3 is TGTGCCAGCAGTTCTGGCCTAGGGGTGGGGACACCCTACGAGCAGTACTTC. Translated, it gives CASSSGLGVGTPYEQYF.

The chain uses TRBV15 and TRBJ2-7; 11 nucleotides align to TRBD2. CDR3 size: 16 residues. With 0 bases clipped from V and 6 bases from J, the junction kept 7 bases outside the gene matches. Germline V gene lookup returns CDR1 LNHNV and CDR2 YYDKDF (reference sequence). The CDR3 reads CATSREALAGGGEQYF. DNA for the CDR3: TGTGCCACCAGCAGAGAGGCGCTAGCGGGAGGAGGCGAGCAGTACTTC.

The CDR3 spells CASRGQGDSSYEQYF. The CDR3 DNA reads TGTGCCAGTCGAGGACAGGGGGATAGCTCCTACGAGCAGTACTTC. The genes are TRBV19 and TRBJ2-7, with 10 bases lining up with TRBD1. CDR3 size: 15 residues. Unmatched junction bases numbered 7, after V lost 8 bases and J lost 0 bases. Germline values: CDR1 LNHDA, CDR2 SQIVND (reference sequence).

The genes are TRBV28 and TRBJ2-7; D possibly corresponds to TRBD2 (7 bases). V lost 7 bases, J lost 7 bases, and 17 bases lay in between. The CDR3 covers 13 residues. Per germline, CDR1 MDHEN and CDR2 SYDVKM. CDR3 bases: TGTGCCAGCACGGACGGGGGGCGCGGAGAGCAGTACTTC. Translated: CASTDGGRGEQYF.

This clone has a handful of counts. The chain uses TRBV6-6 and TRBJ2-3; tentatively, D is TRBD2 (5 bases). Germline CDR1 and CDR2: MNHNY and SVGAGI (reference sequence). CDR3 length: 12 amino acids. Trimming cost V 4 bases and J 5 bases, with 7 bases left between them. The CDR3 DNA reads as TGTGCCAGCAGTTTCGCGGGAGATACGCAGTATTTT. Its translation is CASSFAGDTQYF.

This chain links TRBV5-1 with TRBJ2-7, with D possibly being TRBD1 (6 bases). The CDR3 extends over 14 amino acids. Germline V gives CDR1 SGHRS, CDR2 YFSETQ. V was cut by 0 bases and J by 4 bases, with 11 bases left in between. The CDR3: CASSLDGRGYEQYF. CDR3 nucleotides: TGCGCCAGCAGCTTGGATGGCAGGGGATACGAGCAGTACTTC.

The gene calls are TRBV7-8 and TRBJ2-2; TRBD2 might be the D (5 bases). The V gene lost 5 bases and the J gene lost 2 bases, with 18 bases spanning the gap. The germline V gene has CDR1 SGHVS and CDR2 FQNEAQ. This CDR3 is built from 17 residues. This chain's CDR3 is CASSPGIGRSNTGELFF. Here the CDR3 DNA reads TGTGCCAGCAGCCCGGGTATAGGGAGATCAAACACCGGGGAGCTGTTTTTT.

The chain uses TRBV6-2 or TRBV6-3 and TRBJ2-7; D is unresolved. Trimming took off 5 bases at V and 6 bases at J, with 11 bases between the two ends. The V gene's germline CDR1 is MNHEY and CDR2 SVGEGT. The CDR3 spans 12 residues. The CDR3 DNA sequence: TGTGCCAGCAGTCGCCCCGAGTTCGAGCAGTACTTC. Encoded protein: CASSRPEFEQYF.

The CDR3 DNA reads TGTGCCAGCGGGCAATCGAATCAATATGGCTACACCTTC. The encoded protein is CASGQSNQYGYTF. The rearrangement joins TRBV6-5 to TRBJ1-2; no definite D call. This CDR3 contains 13 residues. Trimming removed 8 bases from V and 5 bases from J, with 15 bases in between. Germline CDR1 is MNHEY and CDR2 is SVGAGI.

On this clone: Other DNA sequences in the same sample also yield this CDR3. CDR3 residues: CASSYGLAGGLAKNIQYF. The CDR3 DNA follows: TGTGCCAGCAGTTACGGGCTAGCGGGAGGACTAGCCAAAAACATTCAGTACTTC. The rearrangement links TRBV6-2 or TRBV6-3 to TRBJ2-4; TRBD2 matches at 11 bases. V lost 2 bases, J lost 0 bases, and 6 bases stayed unmatched. Germline V gene sequence: CDR1 MNHEY, CDR2 SVGEGT. The CDR3 runs 18 residues.

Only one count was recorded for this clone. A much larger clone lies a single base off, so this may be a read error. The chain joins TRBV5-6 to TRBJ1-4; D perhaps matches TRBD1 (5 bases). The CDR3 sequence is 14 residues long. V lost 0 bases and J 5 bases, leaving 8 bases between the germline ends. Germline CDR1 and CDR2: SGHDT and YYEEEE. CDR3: CASSLGQINEKLFF. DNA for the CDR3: TGTGCCAGCAGCTTGGGACAGATAAATGAAAAACTGTTTTTT.

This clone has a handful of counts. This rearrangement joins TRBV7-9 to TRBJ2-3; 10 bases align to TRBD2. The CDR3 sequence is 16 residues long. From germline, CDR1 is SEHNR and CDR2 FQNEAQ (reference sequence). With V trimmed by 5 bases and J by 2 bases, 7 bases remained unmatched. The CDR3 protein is CASSPGLAEFTDTQYF. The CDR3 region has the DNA TGTGCCAGCAGCCCCGGACTAGCGGAGTTCACAGATACGCAGTATTTT. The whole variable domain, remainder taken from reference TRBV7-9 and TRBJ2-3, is DTGVSQNPRHKITKRGQNVTFRCDPISEHNRLYWYRQTLGQGPEFLTYFQNEAQLEKSRLLSDRFSAERPKGSFSTLEIQRTEQGDSAMYLCASSPGLAEFTDTQYFGPGTRLTVL.

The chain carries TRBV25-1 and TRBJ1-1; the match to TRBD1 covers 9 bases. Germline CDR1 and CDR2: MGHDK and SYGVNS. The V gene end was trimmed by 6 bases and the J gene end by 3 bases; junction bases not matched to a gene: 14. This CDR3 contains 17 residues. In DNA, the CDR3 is TGTGCCAGCAGCCCCTCATCTACAGGGGGCCGAGACACTGAAGCTTTCTTT. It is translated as CASSPSSTGGRDTEAFF.

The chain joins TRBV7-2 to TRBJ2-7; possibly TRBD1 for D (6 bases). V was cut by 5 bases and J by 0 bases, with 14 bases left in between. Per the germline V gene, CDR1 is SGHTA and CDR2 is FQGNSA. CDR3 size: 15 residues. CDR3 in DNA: TGTGCCAGCAGCCCACCGGGACACAACTCCTACGAGCAGTACTTC. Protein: CASSPPGHNSYEQYF.

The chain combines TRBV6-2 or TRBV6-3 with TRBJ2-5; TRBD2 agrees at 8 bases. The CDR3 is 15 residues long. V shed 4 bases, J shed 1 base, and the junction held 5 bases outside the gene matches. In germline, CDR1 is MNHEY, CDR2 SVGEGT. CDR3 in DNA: TGTGCCAGCAGTTTAGCGGGAAAGGGCCAAGAGACCCAGTACTTC. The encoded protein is CASSLAGKGQETQYF.

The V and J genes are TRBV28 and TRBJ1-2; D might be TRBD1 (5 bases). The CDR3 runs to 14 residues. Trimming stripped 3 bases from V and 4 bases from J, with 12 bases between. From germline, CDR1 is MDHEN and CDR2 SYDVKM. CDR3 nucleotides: TGTGCCAGCAGTTTGGCGGGACGGACCTATGGCTACACCTTC. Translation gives CASSLAGRTYGYTF.

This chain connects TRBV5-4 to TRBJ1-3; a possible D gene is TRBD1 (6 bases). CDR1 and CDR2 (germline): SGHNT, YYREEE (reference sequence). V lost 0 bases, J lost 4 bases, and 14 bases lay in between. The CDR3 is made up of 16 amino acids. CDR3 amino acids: CASSLDRETLGNTIYF. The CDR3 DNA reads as TGTGCCAGCAGCTTGGACAGGGAGACTCTAGGAAACACCATATATTTT.

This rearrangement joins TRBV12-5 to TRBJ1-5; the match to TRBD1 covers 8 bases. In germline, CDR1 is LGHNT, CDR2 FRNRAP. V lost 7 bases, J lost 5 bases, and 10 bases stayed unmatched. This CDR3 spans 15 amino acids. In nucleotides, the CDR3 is TGTGCTAGTGCCCCCGGACAGGGAGTGGATCAGCCCCAGCATTTT. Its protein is CASAPGQGVDQPQHF.

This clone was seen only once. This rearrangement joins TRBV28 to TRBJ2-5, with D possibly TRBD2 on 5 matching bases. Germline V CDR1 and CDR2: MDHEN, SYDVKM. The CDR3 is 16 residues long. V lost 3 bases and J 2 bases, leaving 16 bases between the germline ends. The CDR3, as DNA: TGTGCCAGCAGTTTGGCCAGCGGAAGCACTCAAGAGACCCAGTACTTC. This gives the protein CASSLASGSTQETQYF. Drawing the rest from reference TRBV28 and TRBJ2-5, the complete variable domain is DVKVTQSSRYLVKRTGEKVFLECVQDMDHENMFWYRQDPGLGLRLIYFSYDVKMKEKGDIPEGYSVSREKKERFSLILESASTNQTSMYLCASSLASGSTQETQYFGPGTRLLVL.

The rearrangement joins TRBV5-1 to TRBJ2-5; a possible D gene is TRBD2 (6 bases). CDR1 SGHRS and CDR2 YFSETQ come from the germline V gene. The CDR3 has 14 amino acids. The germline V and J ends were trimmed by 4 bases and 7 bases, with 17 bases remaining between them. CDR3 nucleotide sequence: TGCGCCAGCAGCCTTTTTGATTTCGGGGGGACCCAGTACTTC. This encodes CASSLFDFGGTQYF.

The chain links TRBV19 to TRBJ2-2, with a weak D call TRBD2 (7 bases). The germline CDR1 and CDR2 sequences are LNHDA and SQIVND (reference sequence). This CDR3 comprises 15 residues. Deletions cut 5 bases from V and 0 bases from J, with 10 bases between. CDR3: CASSRGASNTGELFF. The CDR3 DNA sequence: TGTGCCAGTAGTCGGGGGGCATCGAACACCGGGGAGCTGTTTTTT. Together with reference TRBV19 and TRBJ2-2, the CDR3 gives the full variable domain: DGGITQSPKYLFRKEGQNVTLSCEQNLNHDAMYWYRQDPGQGLRLIYYSQIVNDFQKGDIAEGYSVSREKKESFPLTVTSAQKNPTAFYLCASSRGASNTGELFFGEGSRLTVL.

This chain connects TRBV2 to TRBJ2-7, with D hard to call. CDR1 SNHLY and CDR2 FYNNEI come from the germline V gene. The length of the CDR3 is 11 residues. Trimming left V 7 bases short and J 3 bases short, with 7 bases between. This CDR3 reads CASTEVYEQYF. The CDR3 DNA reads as TGTGCCAGCACCGAGGTCTACGAGCAGTACTTC. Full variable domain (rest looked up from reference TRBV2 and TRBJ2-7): EPEVTQTPSHQVTQMGQEVILRCVPISNHLYFYWYRQILGQKVEFLVSFYNNEISEKSEIFDDQFSVERPDGSNFTLKIRSTKLEDSAMYFCASTEVYEQYFGPGTRLTVT.

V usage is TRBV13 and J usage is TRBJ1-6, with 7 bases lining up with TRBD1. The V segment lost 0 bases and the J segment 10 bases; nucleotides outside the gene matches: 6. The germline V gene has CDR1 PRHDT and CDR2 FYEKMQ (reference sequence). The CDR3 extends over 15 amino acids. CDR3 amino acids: CASSLGPRGFSPLHF. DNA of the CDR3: TGTGCCAGCAGCTTAGGGCCCAGGGGGTTCTCACCCCTCCACTTT.

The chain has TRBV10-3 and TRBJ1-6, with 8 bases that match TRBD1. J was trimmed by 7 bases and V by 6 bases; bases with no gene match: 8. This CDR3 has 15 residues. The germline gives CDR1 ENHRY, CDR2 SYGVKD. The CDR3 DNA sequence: TGTGCCATCAGGACAGACAGGGGAGTAAATTCACCCCTCCACTTT. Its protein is CAIRTDRGVNSPLHF.

The CDR3 DNA reads TGTGCCAGTAGTCAAGGACTAGCGGGAAACACCGGGGAGCTGTTTTTT. This encodes CASSQGLAGNTGELFF. This chain links TRBV19 with TRBJ2-2; 12 bases agree with TRBD2. The V and J ends lost 5 bases and 2 bases, in that order; junction bases with no gene match: 3. This CDR3 contains 16 residues. The V gene's germline CDR1 is LNHDA and CDR2 SQIVND (reference sequence).

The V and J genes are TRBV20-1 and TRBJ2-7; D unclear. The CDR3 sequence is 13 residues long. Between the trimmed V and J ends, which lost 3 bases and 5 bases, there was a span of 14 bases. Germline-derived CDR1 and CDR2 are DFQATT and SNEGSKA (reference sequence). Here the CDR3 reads CSASVQPADEQYF. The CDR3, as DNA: TGCAGTGCTAGTGTTCAACCCGCGGACGAGCAGTACTTC.

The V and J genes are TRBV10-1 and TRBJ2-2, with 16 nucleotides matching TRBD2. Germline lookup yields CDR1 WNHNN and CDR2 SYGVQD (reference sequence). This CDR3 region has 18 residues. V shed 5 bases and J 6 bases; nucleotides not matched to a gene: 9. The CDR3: CASSQPGLAGGPSGELFF. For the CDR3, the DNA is TGCGCCAGCAGTCAACCGGGACTAGCGGGAGGGCCCTCCGGGGAGCTGTTTTTT.